This record looks at one TCR beta chain sequence and its context. This CDR3 region has 18 residues. Germline V lookup: CDR1 MNHEY, CDR2 SMNVEV (reference sequence). Between the trimmed V and J ends, which lost 2 bases and 7 bases, there was a span of 26 bases. The data belong to a study of control samples from healthy donors and cancer patients. Here immunoSEQ multiplex PCR was the method, and the copy in TCRdb shows in-frame clones only, minus some. In the table there are 150,000 to 170,000 clones, over 85% of which are singletons. The V call is TRBV27, the J call TRBJ1-2; perhaps TRBD1 as D (5 bases). This TCR came from a man aged 35-49 years in good health. Sequencing was performed on blood. CDR3 protein: CASSLGGGAPLNPRGYTF. The CDR3 DNA reads as TGTGCCAGCAGTTTAGGGGGAGGGGCCCCCCTGAATCCACGTGGCTACACCTTC.